These T cell receptor beta chains were read from a single sample in a study of PD-L1 blockade in urothelial cancer. Assay: immunoSEQ multiplex PCR; the TCRdb copy retains only in-frame clones and omits some. The sample holds roughly 45,000 clones; roughly four fifths are singletons and the top ten take less than 15%. The material sequenced was PBMCs, taken around atezolizumab (anti-PD-L1) treatment. The origin of the receptors is a man aged 60 to 75 with urothelial cancer. The CDR3 runs from the conserved cysteine through the conserved F or W. A D gene is named only where the DNA matches it firmly. The size field is filled for only some rows; it gives once, few, many or a size class.

j_call d_call clone_size v_call cdr3_aa cdr3_nt
TRBJ2-3 - - TRBV30 CAWSTGSTDTQYF TGTGCCTGGAGTACAGGTAGCACAGATACGCAGTATTTT
TRBJ2-5 - - TRBV28 CASSPANPYQETQYF TGTGCCAGCAGTCCCGCGAACCCGTACCAAGAGACCCAGTACTTC
TRBJ2-1 - - TRBV14 CASSPTGNNEQFF TGTGCCAGCAGTCCTACAGGGAACAATGAGCAGTTCTTC
TRBJ2-5 - - TRBV5-1 CASTTSSGREETQYF TGCGCCAGTACTACCTCGTCCGGGAGAGAAGAGACCCAGTACTTC
TRBJ1-4 TRBD1 few TRBV29-1 CSASSTGRGEKLFF TGCAGCGCCTCCTCGACAGGGCGAGGAGAAAAACTGTTTTTT
TRBJ1-1 TRBD1 few TRBV30 CAWDRGSGNTEAFF TGTGCCTGGGACAGGGGATCTGGGAACACTGAAGCTTTCTTT
TRBJ1-2 TRBD1 - TRBV6-1 CASHPPGQVGGYTF TGTGCCAGTCACCCACCGGGACAGGTGGGTGGCTACACCTTC
TRBJ2-7 TRBD1 - TRBV28 CASSLGTGIFDEQYF TGTGCCAGCAGTTTAGGGACAGGGATTTTCGACGAGCAGTACTTC
TRBJ2-2 TRBD2 few TRBV9 CASSVVAGGPGGTGELFF TGTGCCAGCAGCGTAGTGGCGGGAGGGCCAGGGGGAACCGGGGAGCTGTTTTTT
TRBJ1-2 TRBD1 - TRBV6-5 CASRDRTGVYGGYTF TGTGCCAGCAGAGATCGGACAGGGGTTTACGGTGGCTACACCTTC
TRBJ2-1 - - TRBV11-2 CASSLGAYNEQFF TGTGCCAGCAGCTTAGGAGCCTACAATGAGCAGTTCTTC
TRBJ1-2 - - TRBV28 CASRGGSSGGAIPGYTF TGTGCCAGCAGGGGGGGATCCTCAGGAGGAGCTATTCCTGGCTACACCTTC
TRBJ2-2 - - TRBV6-5 CASSYDTSNTGELFF TGTGCCAGCAGTTACGACACCTCGAACACCGGGGAGCTGTTTTTT
TRBJ2-2 - - TRBV2 CASRDHTRDTGELFF TGTGCCAGCAGAGACCATACTAGAGACACCGGGGAGCTGTTTTTT
TRBJ2-6 - - TRBV6-1 CASSEYLSSGANVLTF TGTGCCAGCAGTGAATATCTCAGCTCTGGGGCCAACGTCCTGACTTTC
TRBJ1-3 TRBD1 - TRBV14 CASSSQGARGNTIYF TGTGCCAGCAGCTCACAGGGGGCGCGAGGAAACACCATATATTTT
TRBJ1-4 - - TRBV6-6 CASRDSNEKLFF TGTGCCAGCAGGGACAGTAATGAAAAACTGTTTTTT
TRBJ1-3 - - TRBV5-8 CASSLNGQLGNTIYF TGTGCCAGCAGCCTGAATGGACAGCTAGGAAACACCATATATTTT
TRBJ2-7 - - TRBV29-1 CSGGYSAYEQYF TGCAGTGGAGGATACAGTGCCTACGAGCAGTACTTC
TRBJ2-7 TRBD2 - TRBV10-1 CASSPRGSGRVGFYEQYF TGCGCCAGCAGCCCCCGTGGTAGCGGGAGAGTGGGGTTCTACGAGCAGTACTTC
TRBJ1-2 TRBD1 - TRBV18 CASSPPQTGSYGYTF TGTGCCAGCTCACCACCGCAGACAGGGTCATATGGCTACACCTTC
TRBJ2-7 TRBD2 - TRBV7-6 CASSLAGGTYEQYF TGTGCCAGCAGCTTAGCCGGGGGGACCTACGAGCAGTACTTC
TRBJ1-2 TRBD1 - TRBV7-6 CASSFSDRASYGYTF TGTGCCAGCAGCTTCAGCGACAGGGCATCCTATGGCTACACCTTC
TRBJ1-4 - - TRBV6-6 CASSYDSNEKLFF TGTGCCAGCAGTTACGACAGTAATGAAAAACTGTTTTTT
TRBJ2-4 TRBD2 - TRBV27 CASSLRGTSGLAKNIQYF TGTGCCAGCAGTTTGCGCGGGACTAGCGGGCTAGCCAAAAACATTCAGTACTTC
TRBJ2-3 - - TRBV30 CAWSLSADTQYF TGTGCCTGGAGTTTATCCGCGGATACGCAGTATTTT
TRBJ2-7 - - TRBV5-1 CASSLVRGLAAVSYEQYF TGCGCCAGCAGCTTGGTGCGAGGCCTGGCCGCGGTCTCCTACGAGCAGTACTTC
TRBJ2-7 TRBD1 - TRBV5-1 CASSLDSTGYNYEQYF TGCGCCAGCAGCTTGGATTCGACAGGGTATAACTACGAGCAGTACTTC
TRBJ2-3 TRBD2 - TRBV19 CASSALTPGLAGADTQYF TGTGCCAGTAGTGCCCTTACCCCGGGACTAGCGGGGGCAGATACGCAGTATTTT
TRBJ2-7 TRBD2 - TRBV28 CASSSTGTSRLYEQYF TGTGCCAGCAGTAGTACCGGGACTAGCCGGCTTTACGAGCAGTACTTC
TRBJ1-2 TRBD1 - TRBV18 CASSPGQGTNYGYTF TGTGCCAGCTCACCAGGACAGGGTACGAACTATGGCTACACCTTC
TRBJ1-2 - - TRBV11-2 CASSPVQGYGYTF TGTGCCAGCAGCCCTGTACAGGGTTATGGCTACACCTTC
TRBJ2-3 - - TRBV9 CASSGGQSRNTDTQYF TGTGCCAGCAGCGGAGGACAGTCAAGGAACACAGATACGCAGTATTTT
TRBJ1-1 TRBD1 once TRBV28 CASSLKGQGAFF TGTGCCAGCAGTTTGAAGGGACAGGGGGCTTTCTTT
TRBJ2-1 TRBD1 - TRBV5-1 CASSLGTGVRGSEQFF TGCGCCAGCAGCTTGGGGACAGGGGTGAGGGGGAGTGAGCAGTTCTTC